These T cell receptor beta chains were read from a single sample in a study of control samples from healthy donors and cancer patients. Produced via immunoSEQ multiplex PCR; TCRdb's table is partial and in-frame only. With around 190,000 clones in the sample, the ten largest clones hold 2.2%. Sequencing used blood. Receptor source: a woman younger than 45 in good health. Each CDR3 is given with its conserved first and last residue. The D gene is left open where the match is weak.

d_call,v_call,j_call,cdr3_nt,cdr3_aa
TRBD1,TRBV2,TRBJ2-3,TGTGCCAGCGGGACAGGGAGGGGCACAGATACGCAGTATTTT,CASGTGRGTDTQYF
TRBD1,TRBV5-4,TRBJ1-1,TGTGCCAGCTTAGGACAGGGCGCCACTGAAGCTTTCTTT,CASLGQGATEAFF
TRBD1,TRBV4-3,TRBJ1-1,TGCGCCAGCAGCCAAGATTTACCGGGACAGGGCCGTAGGAACACTGAAGCTTTCTTT,CASSQDLPGQGRRNTEAFF
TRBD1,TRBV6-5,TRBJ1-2,TGTGCGACAGGGTTCTATGGCTACACCTTC,CATGFYGYTF
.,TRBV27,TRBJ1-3,TGTGCCAGCCGGCCGCTCTCTGGAAACACCATATATTTT,CASRPLSGNTIYF
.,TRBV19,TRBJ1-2,TGTGCCAGTAGTATAGAAAGGGAGAGTGGCTACACCTTC,CASSIERESGYTF
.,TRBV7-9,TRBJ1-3,TGTGCCAGCAGCGCGTCAGCGTTTGCTGGAAACACCATATATTTT,CASSASAFAGNTIYF
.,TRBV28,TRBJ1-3,TGTGCCAGCAGTTTAGGTGGAAACACCATATATTTT,CASSLGGNTIYF
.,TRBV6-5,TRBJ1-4,TGTGCCAGCAGTTACTGGGCAACTAATGAAAAACTGTTTTTT,CASSYWATNEKLFF
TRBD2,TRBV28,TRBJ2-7,TGTGCCAGCAGTCTCCTGCGACTAGCGGGGGCGCTCACCTCCTACGAGCAGTACTTC,CASSLLRLAGALTSYEQYF
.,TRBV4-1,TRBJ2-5,TGCGCCAGCAGCCAAGAAAGGACCCAGTACTTC,CASSQERTQYF
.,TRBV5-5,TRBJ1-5,TGTGCCAGCAGCTTTGGACGGATCAATCAGCCCCAGCATTTT,CASSFGRINQPQHF
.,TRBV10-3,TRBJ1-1,TGTGCCATCAGGGGGAGTCAGAACACTGAAGCTTTCTTT,CAIRGSQNTEAFF
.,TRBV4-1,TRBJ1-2,TGCGCCAGCAGCCAGGGGAATAACTATGGCTACACCTTC,CASSQGNNYGYTF
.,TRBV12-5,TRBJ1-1,TGCGCTAGTGGCCCCGGGAGAGGGACTGAAGCTTTCTTT,CASGPGRGTEAFF
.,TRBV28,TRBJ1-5,TGTGCCAGCAGTTTCGAAATAGGGCAGGGAGGTCAGCCCCAGCATTTT,CASSFEIGQGGQPQHF
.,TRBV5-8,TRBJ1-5,TGTGCCAGCAGCTTGGACAGGGACGAGACCATTTATAGCAATCAGCCCCAGCATTTT,CASSLDRDETIYSNQPQHF
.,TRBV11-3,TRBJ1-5,TGTGCCAGCAGCTTAGTTTGGGGGAGCAATCAGCCCCAGCATTTT,CASSLVWGSNQPQHF
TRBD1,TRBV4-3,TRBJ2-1,TGCGCCAGCAGCCAAGATCGGACAGGGCGTTACAATGAGCAGTTCTTC,CASSQDRTGRYNEQFF
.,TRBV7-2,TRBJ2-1,TGTGCCAGCAGCTTAGTGGGGAAATTGGGGCATGAGCAGTTCTTC,CASSLVGKLGHEQFF
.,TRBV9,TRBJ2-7,TGTGCCAGCAGCGTACAGGGGAACTCCTACGAGCAGTACTTC,CASSVQGNSYEQYF
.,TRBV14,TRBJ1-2,TGTGCCAGCAGCCAAGATCCCGACTATGGCTACACCTTC,CASSQDPDYGYTF
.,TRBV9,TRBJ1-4,TGTGCCAGCGGTGTTGTGGCAACTAATGAAAAACTGTTTTTT,CASGVVATNEKLFF
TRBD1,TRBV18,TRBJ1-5,TGTGCCAGCTCACCTAAAGGGACAGGCAGCAATCAGCCCCAGCATTTT,CASSPKGTGSNQPQHF
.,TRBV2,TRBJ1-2,TGTGCCAGCTCCTATGGAGGGGGTGGCTACACCTTC,CASSYGGGGYTF
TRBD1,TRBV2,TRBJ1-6,TGTGCCAGCAGTGGCCGACAGGGGAATTCACCCCTCCACTTT,CASSGRQGNSPLHF
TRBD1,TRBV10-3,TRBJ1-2,TGTGCCATCAGTGCGACGACAGGGACCTATGGCTACACCTTC,CAISATTGTYGYTF
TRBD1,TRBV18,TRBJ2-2,TGTGCCAGCTCACCAGACAGGGAAAGGCTGTTTTTT,CASSPDRERLFF
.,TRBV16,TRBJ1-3,TGTGCCAGCAGCCCAATGGGAGGAAACACCATATATTTT,CASSPMGGNTIYF
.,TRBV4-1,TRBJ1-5,TGCGCCAGCAGCCAAGGCCTGCTTGGCGGCCACAATCAGCCCCAGCATTTT,CASSQGLLGGHNQPQHF
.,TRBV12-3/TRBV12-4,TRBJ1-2,TGTGCCAGCAGCCCGACAGGATTCTATGGCTACACCTTC,CASSPTGFYGYTF
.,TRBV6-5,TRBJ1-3,TGTGCCAGCACAGGCATGAGCTCTGGAAACACCATATATTTT,CASTGMSSGNTIYF
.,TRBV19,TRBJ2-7,TGTGCCAGTAGTATCGGTACCTACGAGCAGTACTTC,CASSIGTYEQYF